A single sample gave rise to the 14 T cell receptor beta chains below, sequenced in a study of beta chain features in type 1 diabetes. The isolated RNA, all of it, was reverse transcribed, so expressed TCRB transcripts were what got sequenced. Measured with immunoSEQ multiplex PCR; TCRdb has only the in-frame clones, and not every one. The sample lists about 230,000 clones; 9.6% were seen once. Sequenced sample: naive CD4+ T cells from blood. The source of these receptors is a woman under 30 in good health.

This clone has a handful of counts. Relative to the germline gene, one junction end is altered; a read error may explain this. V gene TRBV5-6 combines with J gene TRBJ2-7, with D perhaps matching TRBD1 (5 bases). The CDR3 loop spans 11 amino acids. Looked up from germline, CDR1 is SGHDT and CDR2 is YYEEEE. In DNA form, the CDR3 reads TGTGCCAGCAGCTTGAGGGGTCTCGTCGACTTC. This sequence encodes CASSLRGLVDF.

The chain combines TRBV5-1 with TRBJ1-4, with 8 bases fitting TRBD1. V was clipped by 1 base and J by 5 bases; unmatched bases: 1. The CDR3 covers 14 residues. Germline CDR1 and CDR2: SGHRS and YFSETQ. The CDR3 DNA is TGCGCCAGCAGCTTGCGGACAGGGAATGAAAAACTGTTTTTT. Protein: CASSLRTGNEKLFF. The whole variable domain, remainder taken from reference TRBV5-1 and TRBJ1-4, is KAGVTQTPRYLIKTRGQQVTLSCSPISGHRSVSWYQQTPGQGLQFLFEYFSETQRNKGNFPGRFSGRQFSNSRSEMNVSTLELGDSALYLCASSLRTGNEKLFFGSGTQLSVL.

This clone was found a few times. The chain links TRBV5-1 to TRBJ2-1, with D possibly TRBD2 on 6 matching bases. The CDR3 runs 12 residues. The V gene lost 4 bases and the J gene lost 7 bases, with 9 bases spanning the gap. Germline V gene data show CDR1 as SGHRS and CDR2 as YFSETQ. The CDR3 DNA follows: TGCGCCAGCAGCAGACTAGTAAATGAGCAGTTCTTC. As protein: CASSRLVNEQFF.

CDR3 DNA sequence: TGTGCCTGGAGTGTACCGTGGGGACGGCGGGGTGAAGCTTTCTTT. This translates into CAWSVPWGRRGEAFF. The rearrangement joins TRBV30 to TRBJ1-1; D perhaps matches TRBD1 (5 bases). Deletions cut 0 bases from V and 7 bases from J, with 18 bases between. This CDR3 is built from 15 residues. Germline V gene lookup returns CDR1 GTSNPN and CDR2 SVGIG (reference sequence).

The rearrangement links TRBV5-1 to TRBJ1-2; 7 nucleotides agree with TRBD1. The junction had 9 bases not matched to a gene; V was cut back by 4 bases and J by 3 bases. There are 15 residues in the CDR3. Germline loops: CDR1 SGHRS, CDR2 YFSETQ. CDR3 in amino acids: CASSPISGGDYGYTF. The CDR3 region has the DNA TGCGCCAGCAGCCCCATTTCAGGGGGAGACTATGGCTACACCTTC.

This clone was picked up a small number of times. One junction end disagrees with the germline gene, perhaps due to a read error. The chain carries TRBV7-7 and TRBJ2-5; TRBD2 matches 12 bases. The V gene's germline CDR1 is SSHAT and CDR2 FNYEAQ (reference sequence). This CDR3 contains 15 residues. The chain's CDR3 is CASSTLAGGKETQYF. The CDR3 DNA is TGTGCTAGCAGCACCCTAGCGGGGGGGAAAGAGACCCAGTACTTC.

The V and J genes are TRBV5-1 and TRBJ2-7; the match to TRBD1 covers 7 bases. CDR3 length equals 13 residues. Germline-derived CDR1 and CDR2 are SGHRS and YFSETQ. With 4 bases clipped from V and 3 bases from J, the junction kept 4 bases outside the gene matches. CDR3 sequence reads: CASSIDRVYEQYF. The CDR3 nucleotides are TGCGCCAGCAGCATCGACAGGGTCTACGAGCAGTACTTC.

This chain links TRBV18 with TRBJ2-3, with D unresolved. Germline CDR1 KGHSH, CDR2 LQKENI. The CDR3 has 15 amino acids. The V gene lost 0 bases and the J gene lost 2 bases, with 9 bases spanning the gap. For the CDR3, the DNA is TGTGCCAGCTCACCACCTTTAGGAGTCACAGATACGCAGTATTTT. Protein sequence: CASSPPLGVTDTQYF.

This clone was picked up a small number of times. DNA for the CDR3: TGTGCCAGCAGCCCGCAGAGGCAGGGCACTGAAGCTTTCTTT. Amino acid sequence: CASSPQRQGTEAFF. The chain combines TRBV5-4 with TRBJ1-1, with D maybe TRBD1 (5 bases). CDR3 size: 14 residues. The germline V and J ends were trimmed by 4 bases and 4 bases, with 14 bases remaining between them. Germline V gene sequence: CDR1 SGHNT, CDR2 YYREEE (reference sequence).

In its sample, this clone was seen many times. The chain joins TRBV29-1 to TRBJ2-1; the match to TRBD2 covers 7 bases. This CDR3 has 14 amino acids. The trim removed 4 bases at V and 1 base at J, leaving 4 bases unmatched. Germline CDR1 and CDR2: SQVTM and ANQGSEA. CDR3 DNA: TGCAGCGTTGGAACGGGGGGATCCTACAATGAGCAGTTCTTC. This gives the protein CSVGTGGSYNEQFF.

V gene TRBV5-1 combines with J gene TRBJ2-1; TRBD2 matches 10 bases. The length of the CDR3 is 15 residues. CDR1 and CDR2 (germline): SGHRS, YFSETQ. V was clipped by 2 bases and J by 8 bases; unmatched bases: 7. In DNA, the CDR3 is TGCGCCAGCAGCTTAGCGGGGGGGCCTTGGGATGAGCAGTTCTTC. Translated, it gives CASSLAGGPWDEQFF. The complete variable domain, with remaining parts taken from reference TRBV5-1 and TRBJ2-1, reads KAGVTQTPRYLIKTRGQQVTLSCSPISGHRSVSWYQQTPGQGLQFLFEYFSETQRNKGNFPGRFSGRQFSNSRSEMNVSTLELGDSALYLCASSLAGGPWDEQFFGPGTRLTVL.

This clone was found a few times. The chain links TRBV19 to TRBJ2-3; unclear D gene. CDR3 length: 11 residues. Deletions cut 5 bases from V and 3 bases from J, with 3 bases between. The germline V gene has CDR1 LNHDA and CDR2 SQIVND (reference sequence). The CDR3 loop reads CASSRTDTQYF. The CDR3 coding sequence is TGTGCCAGTAGTCGGACAGATACGCAGTATTTT.

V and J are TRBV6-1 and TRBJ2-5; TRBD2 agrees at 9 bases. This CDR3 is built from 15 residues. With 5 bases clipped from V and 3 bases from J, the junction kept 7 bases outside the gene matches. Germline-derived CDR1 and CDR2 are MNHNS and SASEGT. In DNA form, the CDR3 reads TGTGCCAGCAGTTTCTTAGCGGGAGCCGAAGAGACCCAGTACTTC. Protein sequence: CASSFLAGAEETQYF.

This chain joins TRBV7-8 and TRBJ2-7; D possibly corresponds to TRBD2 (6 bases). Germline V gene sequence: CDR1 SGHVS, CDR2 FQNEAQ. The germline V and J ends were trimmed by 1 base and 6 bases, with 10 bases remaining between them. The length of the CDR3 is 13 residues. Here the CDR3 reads CASSLELAAEQYF. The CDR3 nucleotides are TGTGCCAGCAGCTTAGAGTTAGCGGCCGAGCAGTACTTC.